This is a list of T cell receptor beta chains from one sample in a study of T-cell reconstitution after alpha-beta-depleted transplantation in children. TCRdb used MiXCR to reprocess the PCR reads, holding one entry per CDR3 protein. The sample contains over 550,000 distinct CDR3 sequences, approximately 10% of which appear only once. The sequenced sample was PBMCs from the stem cell graft donor, obtained from the stem cell graft. The source is a human donor who donated a stem cell graft to a child with acute myeloid leukemia. Each CDR3 is given with its conserved first and last residue. D genes are given only for firm matches. Clone size appears in some rows only: once, few, many, or a class for an expanded clone.

V gene	D gene	clone size	J gene	CDR3 DNA	CDR3 protein
TRBV6-1	-	many	TRBJ2-3	TGTGCCAGCAGGGGACTCACAGATACGCAGTATTTT	CASRGLTDTQYF
TRBV24-1	TRBD2	few	TRBJ2-1	TGTGCCACCAGTGATTTGCCTAGCGGAGACAATGAGCAGTTCTTC	CATSDLPSGDNEQFF
TRBV20-1	TRBD1	few	TRBJ1-5	TGCAGTGCTAGCGCGCTTACAGGGGGAATTCAGCCCCAGCATTTT	CSASALTGGIQPQHF
TRBV29-1	-	many	TRBJ2-7	TGCAGCGTTGTTGTTGCGGGAACCTACGAGCAGTACTTC	CSVVVAGTYEQYF
TRBV20-1	TRBD2	-	TRBJ2-7	TGCAGTGCTAGGGACACTAGCGCGCTCTCCTACGAGCAGTACTTC	CSARDTSALSYEQYF
TRBV28	-	many	TRBJ2-5	TGTGCCAGCAGTCCCCCCTCTCGCGGGCCGTACCAAGAGACCCAGTACTTC	CASSPPSRGPYQETQYF
TRBV20-1	TRBD1	few	TRBJ1-2	TGCAGTGCACCTTTCGGGGACAGATGGGGCTACACCTTC	CSAPFGDRWGYTF
TRBV5-1	TRBD1	many	TRBJ2-1	TGCGCCAGCAGCATAAGACAGGGGAGGTACAATGAGCAGTTCTTC	CASSIRQGRYNEQFF
TRBV7-9	-	many	TRBJ2-1	TGTGCCAGCAGCGCTTACAATGAGCAGTTCTTC	CASSAYNEQFF
TRBV12-3/TRBV12-4	-	-	TRBJ1-2	TGTGCCAGCAGTCCCCCACTAAGTGGCTACACCTTC	CASSPPLSGYTF
TRBV6-1	-	many	TRBJ2-2	TGTGCCAGCAGGAAGGGAGGGAACACCGGGGAGCTGTTTTTT	CASRKGGNTGELFF
TRBV6-5	-	-	TRBJ2-5	TGTGCCAGCAGTTACTACGGCAAGTACCAAGAGACCCAGTACTTC	CASSYYGKYQETQYF
TRBV20-1	-	-	TRBJ1-1	TGCAGTGCTAGAGAATGGGGGGCGGGCCGCTACACTGAAGCTTTCTTT	CSAREWGAGRYTEAFF
TRBV30	-	-	TRBJ2-6	TGTGCCTGGGAGGGGGCCAACGTCCTGACTTTC	CAWEGANVLTF
TRBV5-1	-	many	TRBJ2-7	TGCGCCAGCAGCTTGAGAGGGTTAAGCTCCTACGAGCAGTACTTC	CASSLRGLSSYEQYF
TRBV5-4	-	-	TRBJ2-7	TGTGCCAGCAGCTTGGGGGAGTTGATGTCGGGGCAGTACTTC	CASSLGELMSGQYF
TRBV28	TRBD1	-	TRBJ2-7	TGTGCCAGCAGTTTCGGGGACAGGGCGTCCTACGAGCAGTACTTC	CASSFGDRASYEQYF
TRBV12-3/TRBV12-4	TRBD2	-	TRBJ2-1	TGTGCCAGCAGGGGGACTAGGGTAAATGAGCAGTTCTTC	CASRGTRVNEQFF
TRBV12-3/TRBV12-4	-	-	TRBJ2-7	TGTGCCAGCAGTCCCCCGGGACGGCTCTACGAGCAGTACTTC	CASSPPGRLYEQYF
TRBV20-1	-	-	TRBJ2-6	TGCAGTGCAAGGAGCCACTCTGGGGCCAACGTCCTGACTTTC	CSARSHSGANVLTF
TRBV29-1	-	few	TRBJ2-7	TGCAGCGTTTACAGGGCCGGCGGCCCTGGCGAGCAGTACTTC	CSVYRAGGPGEQYF
TRBV7-3	TRBD1	few	TRBJ2-1	TGTGCCAGCAGCTTCTCCGGGACAGGGTCCTACAATGAGCAGTTCTTC	CASSFSGTGSYNEQFF
TRBV29-1	-	-	TRBJ2-4	TGCAGCGTTGCCCCAGGGGACATTCAGTACTTC	CSVAPGDIQYF
TRBV29-1	TRBD2	-	TRBJ2-1	TGCAGCGTTGAAGGCGGGAGGAATGAGCAGTTCTTC	CSVEGGRNEQFF
TRBV5-5	-	-	TRBJ1-2	TGTGCCAGCAGCCTGGGGTGGGGAGCAAACTATGGCTACACCTTC	CASSLGWGANYGYTF
TRBV4-3	-	few	TRBJ2-2	TGCGCCAGCAGCCAAGATTGGGGTTCCCCCGGGGAGCTGTTTTTT	CASSQDWGSPGELFF
TRBV5-1	-	-	TRBJ1-3	TGCGCCAGCAGCCTGAAGGCCGGCGCCACTGGAAACACCATATATTTT	CASSLKAGATGNTIYF
TRBV5-1	-	few	TRBJ2-1	TGCGCCAGCAGCTTGTTAGCAGGGGAGGCCAATGAGCAGTTCTTC	CASSLLAGEANEQFF
TRBV29-1	TRBD1	many	TRBJ1-2	TGCAGCGTTGAAATAGGGACAGGGATCGCTAACTATGGCTACACCTTC	CSVEIGTGIANYGYTF
TRBV9	-	-	TRBJ2-1	TGTGCCACCAAAGGGCACAATGAGCAGTTCTTC	CATKGHNEQFF
TRBV4-3	-	few	TRBJ2-3	TGCGCCAGCAGCCAAGATCCCCAGGGTGGAGGAGATACGCAGTATTTT	CASSQDPQGGGDTQYF
TRBV9	TRBD2	many	TRBJ2-1	TGTGCCAGCAACGTCGATCTAGCGGGAGAGCAGTTCTTC	CASNVDLAGEQFF
TRBV5-1	-	-	TRBJ2-3	TGCGCCAGCAGCTTGGAGTTGATTCGAGATACGCAGTATTTT	CASSLELIRDTQYF
TRBV5-1	TRBD2	-	TRBJ2-1	TGCGCCAGCAGCCAACGGACTAGCGGGGCCAATGAGCAGTTCTTC	CASSQRTSGANEQFF
TRBV2	-	-	TRBJ2-2	TGTGCCAGCGCGGGACTTACGAACACCGGGGAGCTGTTTTTT	CASAGLTNTGELFF
TRBV6-2/TRBV6-3	-	-	TRBJ2-1	TGTGCCAGCAGTCCCATCCTAACTCAGGATGAGCAGTTCTTC	CASSPILTQDEQFF
TRBV7-9	-	few	TRBJ2-7	TGTGCCAGCAGTTCTAGCTTCTACGAGCAGTACTTC	CASSSSFYEQYF
TRBV5-5	TRBD2	many	TRBJ2-1	TGTGCCAGCAGCTCCTTAGCGGGGGCCTCCTACAATGAGCAGTTCTTC	CASSSLAGASYNEQFF
TRBV7-7	TRBD2	-	TRBJ2-5	TGTGCTAGCAGCTACGGACTAGCGGGAATGGAGACCCAGTACTTC	CASSYGLAGMETQYF
TRBV5-1	-	-	TRBJ2-2	TGCGCCAGCAGCTTCCGGGACCTCGGGGAGCTGTTTTTT	CASSFRDLGELFF
TRBV20-1	TRBD2	few	TRBJ2-5	TGCAGTGCTAGAACCAGCGGGGGTCCCCAAGAGACCCAGTACTTC	CSARTSGGPQETQYF
TRBV12-3/TRBV12-4	-	few	TRBJ2-5	TGTGCCAGCAGCCAGGGACCCATGAAAGAGACCCAGTACTTC	CASSQGPMKETQYF
TRBV5-1	TRBD2	-	TRBJ2-1	TGCGCCAGCAGAGGTTGGCGGGAGGGAAAGAATGAGCAGTTCTTC	CASRGWREGKNEQFF
TRBV27	-	few	TRBJ2-1	TGTGCCAGCAGTTCTCCTTGGGGGAGGGGGGGCAATGAGCAGTTCTTC	CASSSPWGRGGNEQFF
TRBV2	TRBD2	-	TRBJ2-7	TGTGCCAGCGATGAGCGGGAGGGCCGTAACGAGCAGTACTTC	CASDEREGRNEQYF